This TCR beta chain derives from a study of shared clonotypes between healthy human individuals. At the level of the study: Contributing individuals were two females and three males aged 18 to 49. Regarding the study as a whole: The study found lower generation probabilities in non-shared clonotypes than in those shared by all four donors.

The CDR3 spans 15 residues. The germline CDR1 and CDR2 sequences are SNHLY and FYNNEI. V was pared by 2 bases and J by 2 bases, with 9 bases between. There were no recent acute infections or vaccinations among the donors, who were healthy HIV-negative adults. An even split of each subset's genomic DNA across several immunoSEQ plates was performed. Method: immunoSEQ multiplex PCR; TCRdb's copy keeps in-frame clones and lacks some. Counted here are 2 million to 2.5 million clones, approximately 94% occurring once; the ten biggest clones make up more than 0.35%. For this clone: The antigen remains undetermined.

The rearrangement joins TRBV2 to TRBJ2-2; D possibly corresponds to TRBD2 (5 bases). The sequencing sample was made of naive CD4+ T cells from PBMCs. As for subset: CD45RA+ positively selected. The sequence was obtained from a young man in good health. Some clones in this sample may be carry-over from other donors' samples. The CDR3 reads CASSERRTNTGELFF. The CDR3 DNA sequence: TGTGCCAGCAGTGAAAGGAGGACCAACACCGGGGAGCTGTTTTTT.